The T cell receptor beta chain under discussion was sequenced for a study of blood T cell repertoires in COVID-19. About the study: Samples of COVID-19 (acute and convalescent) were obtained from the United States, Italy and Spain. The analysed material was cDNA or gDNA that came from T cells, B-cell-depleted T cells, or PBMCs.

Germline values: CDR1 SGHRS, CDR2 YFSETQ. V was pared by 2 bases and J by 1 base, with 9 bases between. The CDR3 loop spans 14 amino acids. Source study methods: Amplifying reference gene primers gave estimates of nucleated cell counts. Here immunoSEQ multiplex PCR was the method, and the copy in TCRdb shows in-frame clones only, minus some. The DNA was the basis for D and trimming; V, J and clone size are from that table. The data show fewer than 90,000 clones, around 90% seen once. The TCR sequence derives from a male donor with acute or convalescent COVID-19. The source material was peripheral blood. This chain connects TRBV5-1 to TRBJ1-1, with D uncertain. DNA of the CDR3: TGCGCCAGCAGCTTTGGTCACACGAACACTGAAGCTTTCTTT. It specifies CASSFGHTNTEAFF.